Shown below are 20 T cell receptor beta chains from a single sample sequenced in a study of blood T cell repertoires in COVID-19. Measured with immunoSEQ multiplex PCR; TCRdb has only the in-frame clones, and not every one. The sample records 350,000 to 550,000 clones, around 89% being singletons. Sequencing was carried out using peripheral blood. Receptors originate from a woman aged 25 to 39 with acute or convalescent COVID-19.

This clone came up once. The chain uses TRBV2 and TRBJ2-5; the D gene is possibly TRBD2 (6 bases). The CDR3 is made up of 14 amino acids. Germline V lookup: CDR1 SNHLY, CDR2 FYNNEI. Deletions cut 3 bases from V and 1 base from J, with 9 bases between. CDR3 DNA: TGTGCCAGCAGTGATTGGGGAGGCCAAGAGACCCAGTACTTC. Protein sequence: CASSDWGGQETQYF.

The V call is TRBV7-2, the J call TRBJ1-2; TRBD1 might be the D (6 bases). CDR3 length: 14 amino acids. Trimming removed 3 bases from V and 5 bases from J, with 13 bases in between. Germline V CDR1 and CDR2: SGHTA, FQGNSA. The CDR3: CASSLSDREYGYTF. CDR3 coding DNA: TGTGCCAGCAGCTTGTCGGACAGAGAATATGGCTACACCTTC.

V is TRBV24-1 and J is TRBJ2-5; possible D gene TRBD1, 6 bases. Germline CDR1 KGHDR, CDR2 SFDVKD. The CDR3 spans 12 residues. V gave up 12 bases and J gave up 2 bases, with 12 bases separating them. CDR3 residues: CAAGQTQETQYF. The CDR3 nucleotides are TGTGCCGCAGGACAGACGCAAGAGACCCAGTACTTC.

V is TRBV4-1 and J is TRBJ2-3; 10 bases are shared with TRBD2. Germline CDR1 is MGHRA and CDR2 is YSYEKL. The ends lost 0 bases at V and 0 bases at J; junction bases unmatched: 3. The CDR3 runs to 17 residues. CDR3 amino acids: CASSQDPSGGSTDTQYF. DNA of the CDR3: TGCGCCAGCAGCCAAGACCCTAGCGGGGGTAGCACAGATACGCAGTATTTT.

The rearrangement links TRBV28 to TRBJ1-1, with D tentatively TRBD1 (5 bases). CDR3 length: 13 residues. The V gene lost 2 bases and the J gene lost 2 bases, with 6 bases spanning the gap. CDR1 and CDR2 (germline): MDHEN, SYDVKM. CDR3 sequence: CASSLDRNTEAFF. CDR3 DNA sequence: TGTGCCAGCAGTTTAGACAGAAACACTGAAGCTTTCTTT.

The CDR3 DNA sequence: TGTGCCAGCAGCGTCATTGGACAGGGGAACGAGCAGTACTTC. Amino acid sequence: CASSVIGQGNEQYF. This chain connects TRBV9 to TRBJ2-7; the match to TRBD1 covers 9 bases. The CDR3 length is 14 residues. CDR1 is SGDLS, CDR2 YYNGEE, per germline. The trim removed 2 bases at V and 5 bases at J, leaving 5 bases unmatched. The variable domain in full, completed from reference TRBV9 and TRBJ2-7, reads DSGVTQTPKHLITATGQRVTLRCSPRSGDLSVYWYQQSLDQGLQFLIQYYNGEERAKGNILERFSAQQFPDLHSELNLSSLELGDSALYFCASSVIGQGNEQYFGPGTRLTVT.

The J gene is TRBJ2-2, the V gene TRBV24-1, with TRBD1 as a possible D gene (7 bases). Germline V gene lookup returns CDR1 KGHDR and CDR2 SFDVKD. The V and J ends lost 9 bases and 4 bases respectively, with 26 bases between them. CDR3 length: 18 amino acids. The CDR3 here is CATGAGAGGGRRTGELFF. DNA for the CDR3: TGTGCCACCGGCGCCGGGGCAGGGGGAGGTCGGCGCACCGGGGAGCTGTTTTTT.

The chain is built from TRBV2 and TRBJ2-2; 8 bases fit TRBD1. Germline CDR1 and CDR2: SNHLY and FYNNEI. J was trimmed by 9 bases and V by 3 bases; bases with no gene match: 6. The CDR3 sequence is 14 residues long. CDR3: CASSDRGRVWELFF. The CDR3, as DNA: TGTGCCAGCAGTGACAGGGGGCGCGTCTGGGAGCTGTTTTTT.

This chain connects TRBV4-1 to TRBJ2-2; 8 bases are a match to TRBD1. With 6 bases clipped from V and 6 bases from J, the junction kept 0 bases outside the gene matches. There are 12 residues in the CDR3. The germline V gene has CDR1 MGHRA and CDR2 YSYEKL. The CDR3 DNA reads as TGCGCCAGCAGACAGGGGGCCGGGGAGCTGTTTTTT. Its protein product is CASRQGAGELFF.

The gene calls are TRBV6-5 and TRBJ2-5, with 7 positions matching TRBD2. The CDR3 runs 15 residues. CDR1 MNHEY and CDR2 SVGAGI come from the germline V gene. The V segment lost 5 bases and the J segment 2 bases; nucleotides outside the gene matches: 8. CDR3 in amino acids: CASSRTNGRQETQYF. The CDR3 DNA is TGTGCCAGCAGTAGAACCAACGGGAGGCAAGAGACCCAGTACTTC.

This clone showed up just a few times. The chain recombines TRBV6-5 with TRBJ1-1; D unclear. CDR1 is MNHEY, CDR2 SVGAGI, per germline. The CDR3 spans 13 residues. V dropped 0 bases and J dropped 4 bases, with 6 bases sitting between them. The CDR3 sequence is CASSYSPVTEAFF. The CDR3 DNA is TGTGCCAGCAGTTACTCTCCGGTCACTGAAGCTTTCTTT.

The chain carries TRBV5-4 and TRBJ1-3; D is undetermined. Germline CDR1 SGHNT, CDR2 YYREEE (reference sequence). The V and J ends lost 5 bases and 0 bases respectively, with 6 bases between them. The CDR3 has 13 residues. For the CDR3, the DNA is TGTGCCAGCAGACCGAGCTCTGGAAACACCATATATTTT. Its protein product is CASRPSSGNTIYF. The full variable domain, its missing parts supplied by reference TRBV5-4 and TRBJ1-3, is ETGVTQSPTHLIKTRGQQVTLRCSSQSGHNTVSWYQQALGQGPQFIFQYYREEENGRGNFPPRFSGLQFPNYSSELNVNALELDDSALYLCASRPSSGNTIYFGEGSWLTVV.

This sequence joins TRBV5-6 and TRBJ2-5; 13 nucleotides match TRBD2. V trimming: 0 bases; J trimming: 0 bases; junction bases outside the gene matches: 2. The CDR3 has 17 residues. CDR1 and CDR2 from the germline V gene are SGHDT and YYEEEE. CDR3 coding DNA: TGTGCCAGCAGCTTGGTAACTAGCGGGGGGGACCAAGAGACCCAGTACTTC. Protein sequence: CASSLVTSGGDQETQYF.

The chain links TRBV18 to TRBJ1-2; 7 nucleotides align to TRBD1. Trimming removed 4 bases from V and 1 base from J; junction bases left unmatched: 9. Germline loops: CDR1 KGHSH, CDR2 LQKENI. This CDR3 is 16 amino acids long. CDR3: CASSQLGDSLNYGYTF. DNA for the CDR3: TGTGCCAGCTCACAACTTGGGGACAGCCTTAACTATGGCTACACCTTC.

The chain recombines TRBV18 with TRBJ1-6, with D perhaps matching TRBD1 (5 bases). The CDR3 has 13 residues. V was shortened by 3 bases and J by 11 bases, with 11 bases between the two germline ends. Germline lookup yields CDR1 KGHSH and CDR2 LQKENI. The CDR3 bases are TGTGCCAGCTCACCCGGGGGGGATCCACCCCTCCACTTT. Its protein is CASSPGGDPPLHF.

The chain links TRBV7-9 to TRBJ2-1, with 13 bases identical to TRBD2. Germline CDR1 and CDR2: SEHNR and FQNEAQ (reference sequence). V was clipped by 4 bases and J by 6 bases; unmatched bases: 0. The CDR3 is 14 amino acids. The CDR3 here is CASSWTSGSNEQFF. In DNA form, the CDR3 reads TGTGCCAGCAGCTGGACTAGCGGGAGCAATGAGCAGTTCTTC.

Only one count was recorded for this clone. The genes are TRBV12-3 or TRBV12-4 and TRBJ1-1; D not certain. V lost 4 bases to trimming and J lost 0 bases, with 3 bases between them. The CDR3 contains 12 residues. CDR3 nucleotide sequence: TGTGCCAGCAGTTACATGAACACTGAAGCTTTCTTT. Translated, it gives CASSYMNTEAFF.

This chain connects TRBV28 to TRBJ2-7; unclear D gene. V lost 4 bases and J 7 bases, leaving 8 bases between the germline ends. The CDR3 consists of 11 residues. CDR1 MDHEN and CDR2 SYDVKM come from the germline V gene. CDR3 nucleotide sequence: TGTGCCAGCAGTTGGGCCGCGGAGCAGTACTTC. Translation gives CASSWAAEQYF.

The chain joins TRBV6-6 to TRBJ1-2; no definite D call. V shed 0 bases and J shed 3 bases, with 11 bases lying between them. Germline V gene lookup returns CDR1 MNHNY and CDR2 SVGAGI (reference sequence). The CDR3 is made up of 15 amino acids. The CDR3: CASSYSTTADYGYTF. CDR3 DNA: TGTGCCAGCAGTTACTCGACAACAGCGGACTATGGCTACACCTTC.

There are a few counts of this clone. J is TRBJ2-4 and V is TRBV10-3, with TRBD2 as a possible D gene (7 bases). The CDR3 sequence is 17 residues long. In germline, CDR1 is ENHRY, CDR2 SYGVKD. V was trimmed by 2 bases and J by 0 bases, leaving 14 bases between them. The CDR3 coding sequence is TGTGCCATCAGTGAGGGGGGGGCTTTCCTAGCCAAAAACATTCAGTACTTC. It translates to CAISEGGAFLAKNIQYF.